Given below is one T cell receptor (beta chain) in context. Its specificity is unknown. These data belong to a study of cytomegalovirus exposure and HLA in healthy donors. PCR involved 60 Vbeta and 13 Jbeta primers. The table came from immunoSEQ multiplex PCR; TCRdb's copy has only in-frame clones and leaves some out. The sample consists of 150,000 or so clones, 60% to 80% of them appearing once. Germline V gene lookup returns CDR1 SEHNR and CDR2 FQNEAQ (reference sequence). There are 15 residues in the CDR3. J gave up 6 bases and V 4 bases, and 9 bases lay outside the gene matches. Overall study findings and caveats: Because they were indistinguishable, some V segments, including TRBV6-2 and TRBV6-3, were excluded. Roughly uniform sequencing depth across donors was assumed, possibly incorrectly. Accurate predictions that matched the HLA-A and HLA-B alleles of most subjects were reportedly made from TCR beta sequences. Earlier analysis yielded a pattern in which most TCR beta V segments were productive about 90% or about 30% of the time.

This TCR was recovered from a man between 25 and 39 years old in good health and CMV-seropositive. Sequenced sample: PBMCs. J is TRBJ1-2 and V is TRBV7-9; 9 positions agree with TRBD1. Written as DNA, the CDR3 is TGTGCCAGCAGCTCACGGGACAGGGTTATGGATGGCTACACCTTC. Protein product: CASSSRDRVMDGYTF.